The clone carrying this T cell receptor beta chain was found a few times. No antigen is known for it. These data originate in a study of T cells in Graves' hyperthyroidism and ophthalmopathy. The CDR3 is 14 residues long. In germline, CDR1 is SQVTM, CDR2 ANQGSEA. With 4 bases removed from V and 5 bases from J, the gap between germline ends came to 15 bases. Study-wide findings and caveats: Most expanded thyroid clonotypes above 0.001 also appeared in blood.

Graves' hyperthyroidism qualified as stable when ophthalmopathy did not progress within 18 months. Subjects aged 18 to 65 presented with newly diagnosed hyperthyroidism of less than 2 months' duration. Fresh peripheral blood, around 10 ml of it, supplied the PBMCs. RNA transcripts yielded amplified TCR beta CDR3 regions. Initially, a first-round RT-PCR of the TCR CDR3 employed the HTBI primer set. TCRdb reanalysed the multiplex PCR reads using MiXCR and keeps one entry per CDR3 protein. The table has 250,000 to 300,000 distinct CDR3 sequences, about 13% seen once. Material for sequencing was blood. This sequence was found in a woman aged 40 to 55 with Graves' hyperthyroidism. The chain employs TRBV29-1 and TRBJ2-1, with D possibly TRBD1 on 6 matching bases. CDR3 loop: CSVAVGAINNEQFF. In DNA form, the CDR3 reads TGCAGCGTTGCTGTGGGGGCAATCAACAATGAGCAGTTCTTC.